The 19 T cell receptor beta chains in this list originate from one sample, sequenced in a study of blood T cell repertoires in COVID-19 (dated by TCRdb to 2018 to 2020). The receptor library was made with the immunoSEQ multiplex PCR assay. The table comes from immuneACCESS by way of TCRdb, which keeps in-frame sequences with V and J called. Part of the clones is missing from these tables; in studies checked, under half for an unresolved V gene and the rest for unknown reasons. The sample has roughly 260,000 clones on record, roughly 90% of them singletons. Approximately 4% of the sample lies in the top ten. Sequencing was performed on peripheral blood. The receptors here all came from a man between 60 and 70 years old who had recovered from COVID-19.

V gene TRBV10-3 combines with J gene TRBJ2-2; tentatively, D is TRBD1 (6 bases). Trimming cost V 10 bases and J 0 bases, with 12 bases left between them. The CDR3 covers 14 residues. Germline CDR1 and CDR2: ENHRY and SYGVKD. DNA of the CDR3: TGTGCCAGTTCCGGGACAACGAACACCGGGGAGCTGTTTTTT. Its protein product is CASSGTTNTGELFF.

This clone has only one observation. This chain joins TRBV11-3 and TRBJ2-5; 8 nucleotides line up with TRBD2. V shed 5 bases and J 4 bases; nucleotides not matched to a gene: 9. Germline V gene data show CDR1 as SGHNT and CDR2 as YENEEA. The CDR3 contains 15 residues. For the CDR3, the DNA is TGTGCCAGCAGCGGTCGGGGAGCGGGGGCAGAGACCCAGTACTTC. Translating gives CASSGRGAGAETQYF.

The chain joins TRBV5-1 to TRBJ2-5; no definite D call. V gave up 4 bases and J gave up 0 bases, with 10 bases separating them. Germline assignment: CDR1 SGHRS and CDR2 YFSETQ. This CDR3 contains 14 residues. The DNA for the CDR3 is TGCGCCAGCAGCGGAGACTTGTACCAAGAGACCCAGTACTTC. It yields the protein CASSGDLYQETQYF. Together with reference TRBV5-1 and TRBJ2-5, the CDR3 gives the full variable domain: KAGVTQTPRYLIKTRGQQVTLSCSPISGHRSVSWYQQTPGQGLQFLFEYFSETQRNKGNFPGRFSGRQFSNSRSEMNVSTLELGDSALYLCASSGDLYQETQYFGPGTRLLVL.

Worth noting for this clone: In the same sample, other DNA sequences code for this CDR3. The V and J genes are TRBV11-2 and TRBJ2-1; D possibly corresponds to TRBD2 (5 bases). CDR1 is SGHAT and CDR2 is FQNNGV in the germline V gene. Trimming cost V 2 bases and J 3 bases, with 8 bases left between them. The CDR3 length is 14 residues. The CDR3 region is CASSLSGSYNEQFF. CDR3 DNA: TGTGCCAGCAGCTTAAGCGGCAGCTACAATGAGCAGTTCTTC.

This chain's CDR3 is CASSILSSTSYNEQFF. CDR3 DNA sequence: TGTGCCAGTAGTATACTCTCCTCGACTAGCTACAATGAGCAGTTCTTC. The chain has TRBV19 and TRBJ2-1; possible D gene TRBD2, 6 bases. V lost 2 bases, J lost 3 bases, and 14 bases lay in between. Looked up from germline, CDR1 is LNHDA and CDR2 is SQIVND (reference sequence). This CDR3 region has 16 residues.

This chain uses TRBV3-1 (or the pseudogene TRBV3-2) with TRBJ2-1; D possibly corresponds to TRBD1 (5 bases). This CDR3 is built from 15 residues. Looked up from germline, CDR1 is LGHDT and CDR2 is YNNKEL (reference sequence). V dropped 0 bases and J dropped 2 bases, with 8 bases sitting between them. The CDR3 here is CASSQEGLAYNEQFF. The CDR3 coding sequence is TGTGCCAGCAGCCAAGAGGGGCTAGCCTACAATGAGCAGTTCTTC.

This clone occurred a few times. This rearrangement joins TRBV6-1 to TRBJ1-1; 12 bases fit TRBD1. The length of the CDR3 is 16 residues. CDR1 and CDR2 (germline): MNHNS, SASEGT. Unmatched junction bases numbered 7, after V lost 4 bases and J lost 4 bases. The DNA for the CDR3 is TGTGCCAGCAGTGCCGGGACAGGGGGCAAGGGCACTGAAGCTTTCTTT. This codes for CASSAGTGGKGTEAFF.

The chain uses TRBV7-2 and TRBJ2-3; 16 nucleotides agree with TRBD2. Unmatched junction bases numbered 1, after V lost 3 bases and J lost 4 bases. Germline-derived CDR1 and CDR2 are SGHTA and FQGNSA. This CDR3 has 16 amino acids. The CDR3 sequence: CASSFGTSGGADTQYF. CDR3 nucleotide sequence: TGTGCCAGCAGCTTCGGGACTAGCGGGGGGGCAGATACGCAGTATTTT.

The J gene is TRBJ1-5, the V gene TRBV3-1 (or the pseudogene TRBV3-2); 7 bases are a match to TRBD1. Germline V lookup: CDR1 LGHDT, CDR2 YNNKEL (reference sequence). V was clipped by 1 base and J by 9 bases; unmatched bases: 15. The CDR3 length is 17 residues. CDR3 coding DNA: TGTGCCAGCAGCCAAGGTCCGGGACAGAACGATCACGGGCCCCAGCATTTT. Translating it yields CASSQGPGQNDHGPQHF.

This chain uses TRBV6-6 with TRBJ1-4; no clear D. Trimming took off 6 bases at V and 6 bases at J, with 11 bases between the two ends. There are 13 residues in the CDR3. Germline lookup yields CDR1 MNHNY and CDR2 SVGAGI (reference sequence). Here the CDR3 reads CASSRGSDEKLFF. The CDR3 nucleotides read TGTGCCAGCAGCCGAGGTTCGGATGAAAAACTGTTTTTT.

V is TRBV7-2 and J is TRBJ2-1; 10 bases line up with TRBD2. V lost 1 base to trimming and J lost 1 base; unmatched junction nucleotides: 1. Germline values: CDR1 SGHTA, CDR2 FQGNSA. CDR3 length: 16 amino acids. CDR3 bases: TGTGCCAGCAGCTTAGTAGCGGGGGGTTCCTACAATGAGCAGTTCTTC. Its translation is CASSLVAGGSYNEQFF.

The sample holds one count of this clone. This chain uses TRBV5-6 with TRBJ1-2; D is perhaps TRBD1 (5 bases). The CDR3 runs 14 residues. Deletions cut 2 bases from V and 3 bases from J, with 11 bases between. CDR1 is SGHDT, CDR2 YYEEEE, per germline. The CDR3 region has the DNA TGTGCCAGCAGCTTAGGACAACTCTACTATGGCTACACCTTC. Translation gives CASSLGQLYYGYTF.

This clone was detected a few times. The V call is TRBV3-1 (or the pseudogene TRBV3-2), the J call TRBJ1-6; TRBD1 agrees at 9 bases. J was trimmed by 10 bases and V by 6 bases; bases with no gene match: 7. Germline CDR1 is LGHDT and CDR2 is YNNKEL (reference sequence). This CDR3 region has 14 residues. This CDR3 reads CASRTGTGFSPLHF. Written as DNA, the CDR3 is TGTGCCAGCAGGACCGGGACAGGGTTCTCACCCCTCCACTTT.

The chain has TRBV6-5 and TRBJ1-6, with 9 bases aligning to TRBD1. V lost 1 base, J lost 8 bases, and 6 bases stayed unmatched. The CDR3 has 16 residues. Germline V lookup: CDR1 MNHEY, CDR2 SVGAGI. CDR3 DNA sequence: TGTGCCAGCAGTTACTGGGACAGGGCTGGGGATTCACCCCTCCACTTT. Protein product: CASSYWDRAGDSPLHF.

The chain employs TRBV5-1 and TRBJ1-1; D call uncertain. The germline gives CDR1 SGHRS, CDR2 YFSETQ. Trimming shortened V by 4 bases and J by 1 base, and 11 bases separated the two germline ends. The CDR3 covers 14 residues. The CDR3 DNA reads TGCGCCAGCAGCACAACACGCGGGAACACTGAAGCTTTCTTT. Translating gives CASSTTRGNTEAFF.

The chain links TRBV5-1 to TRBJ2-3; D might be TRBD2 (5 bases). CDR1 and CDR2 from the germline V gene are SGHRS and YFSETQ. The CDR3 runs 14 residues. The V gene lost 4 bases and the J gene lost 4 bases, with 13 bases spanning the gap. The CDR3 loop reads CASSPGARADTQYF. The DNA of the CDR3 is TGCGCCAGCAGCCCTGGTGCGAGGGCAGATACGCAGTATTTT. Supplemented by reference TRBV5-1 and TRBJ2-3, the full variable domain reads KAGVTQTPRYLIKTRGQQVTLSCSPISGHRSVSWYQQTPGQGLQFLFEYFSETQRNKGNFPGRFSGRQFSNSRSEMNVSTLELGDSALYLCASSPGARADTQYFGPGTRLTVL.

This chain connects TRBV15 to TRBJ1-6; no clear D gene. The V and J ends lost 7 bases and 8 bases respectively, with 9 bases between them. This CDR3 is built from 12 residues. Germline V gene lookup returns CDR1 LNHNV and CDR2 YYDKDF (reference sequence). CDR3 in amino acids: CATKVRDSPLHF. CDR3 DNA sequence: TGTGCCACCAAGGTCCGGGATTCACCCCTCCACTTT.

The gene calls are TRBV16 and TRBJ1-6; D might be TRBD1 (6 bases). Trimming took off 4 bases at V and 14 bases at J, with 24 bases between the two ends. This CDR3 has 16 residues. The germline gives CDR1 KGHSY, CDR2 FQNENV. The CDR3: CASSPRVDSVRLTLHF. CDR3 DNA: TGTGCCAGCAGCCCGAGAGTGGACAGCGTCCGGTTAACCCTCCACTTT.

The chain recombines TRBV29-1 with TRBJ1-1; D possibly corresponds to TRBD1 (5 bases). Germline CDR1 reads SQVTM; CDR2 reads ANQGSEA. The CDR3 has 13 residues. The germline V and J ends were trimmed by 3 bases and 2 bases, with 10 bases remaining between them. The DNA for the CDR3 is TGCAGCGTTGAGGAGGGGATCAACACTGAAGCTTTCTTT. The encoded protein is CSVEEGINTEAFF.